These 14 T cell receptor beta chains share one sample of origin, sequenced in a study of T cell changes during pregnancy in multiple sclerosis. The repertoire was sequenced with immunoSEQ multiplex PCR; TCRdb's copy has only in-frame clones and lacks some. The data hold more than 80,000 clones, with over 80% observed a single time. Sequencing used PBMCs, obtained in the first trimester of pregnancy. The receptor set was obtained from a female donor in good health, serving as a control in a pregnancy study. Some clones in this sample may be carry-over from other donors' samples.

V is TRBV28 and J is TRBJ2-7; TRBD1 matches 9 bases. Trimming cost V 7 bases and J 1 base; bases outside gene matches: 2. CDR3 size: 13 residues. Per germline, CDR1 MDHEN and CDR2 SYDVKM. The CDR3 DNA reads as TGTGCCAGCATTGACAGGGGGTCCTACGAGCAGTACTTC. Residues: CASIDRGSYEQYF.

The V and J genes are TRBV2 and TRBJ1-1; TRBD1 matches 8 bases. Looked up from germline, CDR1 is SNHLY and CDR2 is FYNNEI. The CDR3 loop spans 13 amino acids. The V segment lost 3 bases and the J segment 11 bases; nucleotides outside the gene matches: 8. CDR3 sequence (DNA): TGTGCCAGCAGTGAGCTCCGCAGGGGGCCGGCTTTCTTT. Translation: CASSELRRGPAFF.

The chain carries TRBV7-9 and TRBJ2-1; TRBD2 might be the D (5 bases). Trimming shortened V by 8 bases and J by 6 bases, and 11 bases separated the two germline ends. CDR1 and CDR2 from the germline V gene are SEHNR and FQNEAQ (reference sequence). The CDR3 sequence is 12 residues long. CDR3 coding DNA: TGTGCCAGCGCACGGGGTCCCAATGAGCAGTTCTTC. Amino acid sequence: CASARGPNEQFF. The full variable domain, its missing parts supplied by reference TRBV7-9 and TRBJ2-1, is DTGVSQNPRHKITKRGQNVTFRCDPISEHNRLYWYRQTLGQGPEFLTYFQNEAQLEKSRLLSDRFSAERPKGSFSTLEIQRTEQGDSAMYLCASARGPNEQFFGPGTRLTVL.

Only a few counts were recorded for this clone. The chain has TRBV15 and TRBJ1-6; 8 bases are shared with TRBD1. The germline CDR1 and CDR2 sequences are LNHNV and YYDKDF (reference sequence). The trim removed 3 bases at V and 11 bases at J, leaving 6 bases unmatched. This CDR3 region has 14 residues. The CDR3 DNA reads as TGTGCCACCAGCAGCGGTCACAGGGGGACACCCCTCCACTTT. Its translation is CATSSGHRGTPLHF. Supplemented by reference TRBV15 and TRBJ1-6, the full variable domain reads DAMVIQNPRYQVTQFGKPVTLSCSQTLNHNVMYWYQQKSSQAPKLLFHYYDKDFNNEADTPDNFQSRRPNTSFCFLDIRSPGLGDTAMYLCATSSGHRGTPLHFGNGTRLTVT.

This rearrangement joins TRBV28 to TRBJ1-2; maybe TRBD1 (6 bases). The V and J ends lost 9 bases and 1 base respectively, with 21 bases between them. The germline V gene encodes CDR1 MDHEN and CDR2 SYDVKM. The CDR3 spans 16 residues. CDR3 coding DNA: TGTGCCAGTCCACACCCCAACAGGGCCCTTAACTATGGCTACACCTTC. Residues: CASPHPNRALNYGYTF.

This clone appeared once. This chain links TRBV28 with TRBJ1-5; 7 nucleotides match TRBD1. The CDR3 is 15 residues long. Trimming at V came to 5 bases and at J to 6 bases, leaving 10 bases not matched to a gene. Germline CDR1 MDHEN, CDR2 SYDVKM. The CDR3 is CASSPPHRGGQPQHF. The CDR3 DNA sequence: TGTGCCAGCAGTCCTCCTCACAGGGGAGGTCAGCCCCAGCATTTT.

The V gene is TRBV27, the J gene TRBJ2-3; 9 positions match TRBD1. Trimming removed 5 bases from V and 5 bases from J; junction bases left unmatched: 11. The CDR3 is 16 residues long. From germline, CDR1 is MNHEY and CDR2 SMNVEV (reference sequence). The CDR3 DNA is TGTGCCAGCAGTCTAACCGGGACAGGGTTTGGAGATACGCAGTATTTT. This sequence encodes CASSLTGTGFGDTQYF.

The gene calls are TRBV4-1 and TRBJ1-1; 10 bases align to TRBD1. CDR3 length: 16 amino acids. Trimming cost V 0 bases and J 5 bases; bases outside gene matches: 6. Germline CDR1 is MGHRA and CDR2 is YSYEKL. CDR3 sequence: CASSQEWTGGETEAFF. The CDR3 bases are TGCGCCAGCAGCCAAGAGTGGACAGGGGGTGAAACTGAAGCTTTCTTT.

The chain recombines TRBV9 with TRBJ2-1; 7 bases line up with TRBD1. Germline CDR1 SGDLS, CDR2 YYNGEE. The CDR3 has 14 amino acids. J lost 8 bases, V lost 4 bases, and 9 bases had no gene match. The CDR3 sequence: CASSPRGGSDEQFF. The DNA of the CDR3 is TGTGCCAGCAGCCCCCGAGGGGGCTCGGATGAGCAGTTCTTC. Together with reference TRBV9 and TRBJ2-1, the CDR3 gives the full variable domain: DSGVTQTPKHLITATGQRVTLRCSPRSGDLSVYWYQQSLDQGLQFLIQYYNGEERAKGNILERFSAQQFPDLHSELNLSSLELGDSALYFCASSPRGGSDEQFFGPGTRLTVL.

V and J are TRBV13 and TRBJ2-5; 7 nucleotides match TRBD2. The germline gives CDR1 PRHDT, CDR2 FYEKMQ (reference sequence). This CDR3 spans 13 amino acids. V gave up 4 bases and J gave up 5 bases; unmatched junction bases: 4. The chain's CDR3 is CASSSGGTETQYF. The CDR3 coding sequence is TGTGCCAGCAGCTCCGGGGGGACGGAGACCCAGTACTTC.

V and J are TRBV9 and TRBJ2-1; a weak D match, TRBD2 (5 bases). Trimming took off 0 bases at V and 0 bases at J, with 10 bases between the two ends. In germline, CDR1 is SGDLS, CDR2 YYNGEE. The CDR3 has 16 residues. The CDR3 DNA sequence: TGTGCCAGCAGCGTAGGTCCGGGAAGCTCCTACAATGAGCAGTTCTTC. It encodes CASSVGPGSSYNEQFF.

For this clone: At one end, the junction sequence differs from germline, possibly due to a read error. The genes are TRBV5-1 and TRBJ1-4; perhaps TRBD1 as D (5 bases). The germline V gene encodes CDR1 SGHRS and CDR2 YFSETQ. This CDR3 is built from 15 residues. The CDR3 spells CASSFQGMVPEELFF. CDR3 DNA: TGCGCCAGCAGCTTTCAGGGAATGGTCCCTGAAGAACTGTTTTTT.

DNA of the CDR3: TGTGCCAGCAGCTTGGCCGGACAGGGACATGGCTACACCTTC. It is translated as CASSLAGQGHGYTF. The V gene is TRBV5-4, the J gene TRBJ1-2; TRBD1 aligns across 8 bases. CDR1 is SGHNT and CDR2 is YYREEE in the germline V gene (reference sequence). The V and J ends lost 0 bases and 6 bases, in that order; junction bases with no gene match: 4. This CDR3 contains 14 residues.

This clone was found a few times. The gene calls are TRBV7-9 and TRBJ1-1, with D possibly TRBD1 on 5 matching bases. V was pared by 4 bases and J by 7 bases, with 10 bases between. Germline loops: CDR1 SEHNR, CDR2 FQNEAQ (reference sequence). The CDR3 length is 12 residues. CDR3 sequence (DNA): TGTGCCAGCAGCTACAGGTTGGGTGAAGCTTTCTTT. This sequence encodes CASSYRLGEAFF.